Listed below are T cell receptor beta chains from one sample, sequenced in a study of T-cell reconstitution after alpha-beta-depleted transplantation in children. TCRdb re-derived calls from the PCR reads in MiXCR, one entry per CDR3 protein. The table includes hundreds of thousands of distinct CDR3 sequences, approximately 17% detected once. The input for sequencing was PBMCs from the stem cell graft donor, taken from the stem cell graft. The receptors stem from a human donor who donated a stem cell graft to a child with acute myeloid leukemia. Both conserved end residues are part of each CDR3. D genes are given only for firm matches. Size is stated for part of the rows, as once, few or many counts, or as a class when the clone is expanded.

.	TRBV5-1	few	TRBJ2-7	TGCGCCAGCAGCTTGGAGTCGAGAGGACTCTACGAGCAGTACTTC	CASSLESRGLYEQYF
.	TRBV20-1	many	TRBJ2-5	TGCAGTGCTAGAGGTGGGGTGTACCAAGAGACCCAGTACTTC	CSARGGVYQETQYF
.	TRBV7-2	.	TRBJ1-3	TGTGCCAGCAGCTTCTCCGTAGGGGTGCCTGGAAACACCATATATTTT	CASSFSVGVPGNTIYF
.	TRBV5-1	few	TRBJ2-5	TGCGCCAGCAGCTTCTCTACAGGCCAAGAGACCCAGTACTTC	CASSFSTGQETQYF
.	TRBV12-3/TRBV12-4	many	TRBJ2-1	TGTGCCAGCAGTTCGCTTTTGCAGTCTGAGCAGTTCTTC	CASSSLLQSEQFF
.	TRBV20-1	many	TRBJ2-4	TGCAGTGCTCCACGGGGGGCAGAAAACATTCAGTACTTC	CSAPRGAENIQYF
.	TRBV7-2	many	TRBJ2-5	TGTGCCAGCAGCTTAGCTACGGCAGCCCAAGAGACCCAGTACTTC	CASSLATAAQETQYF
TRBD2	TRBV12-3/TRBV12-4	.	TRBJ2-3	TGTGCCAGCAGTTTAACCCCGGGACTAACCACAGATACGCAGTATTTT	CASSLTPGLTTDTQYF
.	TRBV20-1	many	TRBJ1-3	TGCAGTGCTAGGCCCATCACACACTCTGGAAACACCATATATTTT	CSARPITHSGNTIYF
TRBD2	TRBV29-1	many	TRBJ2-3	TGCAGCGTTGAAGATCGACTAGCGGGCACAGATACGCAGTATTTT	CSVEDRLAGTDTQYF
.	TRBV7-2	few	TRBJ2-5	TGTGCCAGCAGAAGAACAGGTGCTCAAGAGACCCAGTACTTC	CASRRTGAQETQYF
.	TRBV12-3/TRBV12-4	many	TRBJ1-3	TGTGCCAGCAATCCGACGGGAGGAAACACCATATATTTT	CASNPTGGNTIYF
.	TRBV5-1	.	TRBJ1-4	TGCGCCAGCAGCTTGGGGTCAGATGAAAAACTGTTTTTT	CASSLGSDEKLFF
TRBD1	TRBV5-5	.	TRBJ2-3	TGTGCCAGCAGCTCCGACCTGGTGACAGGGTGGCGAGATACGCAGTATTTT	CASSSDLVTGWRDTQYF
TRBD1	TRBV5-1	few	TRBJ2-1	TGCGCCAGCAGCTTCCCTAGACAGGGGCTGAACAATGAGCAGTTCTTC	CASSFPRQGLNNEQFF
TRBD2	TRBV20-1	many	TRBJ2-3	TGCAGTGCTGATGGGACTATTCCTAGCACAGATACGCAGTATTTT	CSADGTIPSTDTQYF
TRBD1	TRBV9	.	TRBJ1-2	TGTGCCAGCAGCGACCGGACAGGAACCCTCGGCACCTTC	CASSDRTGTLGTF
TRBD1	TRBV20-1	many	TRBJ1-1	TGCAGTGCTAGACCCAGGGGGCCTGGTGAAGCTTTCTTT	CSARPRGPGEAFF
.	TRBV7-2	few	TRBJ2-7	TGTGCCAGCAGCTTTGTGAGGAGCTCCTACGAGCAGTACTTC	CASSFVRSSYEQYF
TRBD2	TRBV6-1	few	TRBJ2-4	TGTGCCAGCAGTGAATGGGGGACTAGCGGGCCCTACTTC	CASSEWGTSGPYF
.	TRBV7-9	.	TRBJ1-1	TGTGCCAGCAGCTTAGCGGGGGGCGAGGGCACTGAAGCTTTCTTT	CASSLAGGEGTEAFF
.	TRBV12-3/TRBV12-4	few	TRBJ2-1	TGTGCCAGCAGTCTCGACCGGGGTGAGCACAATGAGCAGTTCTTC	CASSLDRGEHNEQFF
TRBD1	TRBV6-1	few	TRBJ2-7	TGTGCCAGCAAATCCCGGGACAGCAGCTCCTACGAGCAGTACTTC	CASKSRDSSSYEQYF
.	TRBV20-1	many	TRBJ2-3	TGCAGTGCTAGAGATGGCAGGGCTACTACGCAGTATTTT	CSARDGRATTQYF
.	TRBV29-1	many	TRBJ2-7	TGCAGCGTTAACACCGTCTACGAGCAGTACTTC	CSVNTVYEQYF
TRBD1	TRBV29-1	many	TRBJ1-1	TGCAGCGTTACACAGGGGAGGCCCACTGAAGCTTTCTTT	CSVTQGRPTEAFF
.	TRBV5-1	many	TRBJ1-1	TGCGCCAGCAGCCCCAACCTGAACACTGAAGCTTTCTTT	CASSPNLNTEAFF
.	TRBV24-1	.	TRBJ1-1	TGTGCCACCACGGGTTCCGGCTCTCCTGAAGCTTTCTTT	CATTGSGSPEAFF
.	TRBV20-1	many	TRBJ1-5	TGCAGTGCCCAGAAGGGGGGACCTGGGGCCCAGCATTTT	CSAQKGGPGAQHF
.	TRBV29-1	.	TRBJ1-1	TGCAGCGGGTCCTATGGAAACACTGAAGCTTTCTTT	CSGSYGNTEAFF
.	TRBV12-3/TRBV12-4	.	TRBJ2-2	TGTGCCAGCAGCTCGCGGGTTGGGGAGCTGTTTTTT	CASSSRVGELFF
.	TRBV29-1	many	TRBJ2-5	TGCAGCGTGGGGACGGAGACCCAGTACTTC	CSVGTETQYF
TRBD2	TRBV20-1	few	TRBJ2-3	TGCAGTGCTAGAAGAGCTAGCGGGGGCCCCACAGATACGCAGTATTTT	CSARRASGGPTDTQYF
.	TRBV6-5	few	TRBJ1-3	TGTGCCAGCAGTTACTCGAGGCATTCAAACACCATATATTTT	CASSYSRHSNTIYF
.	TRBV24-1	few	TRBJ2-1	TGTGCCACCAGTGACCCACGGGACTCCTCCTACAATGAGCAGTTCTTC	CATSDPRDSSYNEQFF
.	TRBV5-1	many	TRBJ1-4	TGCGCCAGCAGCTTGCATGAATGGGGGCGTGAAAAACTGTTTTTT	CASSLHEWGREKLFF
.	TRBV18	few	TRBJ1-2	TGTGCCAGCTCACCACGGACAGTCACCTATGGCTACACCTTC	CASSPRTVTYGYTF